The 9 T cell receptor beta chains below all came from one sample that was sequenced in a study of T cell responses to AZD1222 COVID-19 vaccine. TCRdb keeps only in-frame clones here, not all; method: immunoSEQ multiplex PCR. The table lists 150,000 to 190,000 clones, less than 90% of them singletons, with approximately 6.6% in the top ten. The material sequenced was peripheral blood, taken after recovery from COVID-19. All receptors come from an adult who had recovered from COVID-19.

The chain employs TRBV4-2 and TRBJ2-5; the D is unclear. The V end lost 2 bases, the J end lost 2 bases, and 12 bases lay between the germline ends. CDR1 LGHNA and CDR2 YNFKEQ come from the germline V gene. This CDR3 has 15 amino acids. The CDR3 coding sequence is TGTGCCAGCAGCCAAATCGGGCACTCTCAAGAGACCCAGTACTTC. Protein product: CASSQIGHSQETQYF.

The chain joins TRBV11-1 to TRBJ2-7, with D possibly called TRBD1 or TRBD2 (6 bases each). V was cut by 5 bases and J by 5 bases, with 19 bases left in between. The CDR3 has 15 residues. The germline gives CDR1 SGHAT, CDR2 FQDESV (reference sequence). This CDR3 reads CASSAYRDRGNEQYF. The DNA for the CDR3 is TGTGCCAGCAGCGCCTACAGGGACCGGGGGAACGAGCAGTACTTC. Complete variable domain (other parts from reference TRBV11-1 and TRBJ2-7): EAEVAQSPRYKITEKSQAVAFWCDPISGHATLYWYRQILGQGPELLVQFQDESVVDDSQLPKDRFSAERLKGVDSTLKIQPAELGDSAMYLCASSAYRDRGNEQYFGPGTRLTVT.

The gene calls are TRBV7-9 and TRBJ2-1; 8 bases match TRBD2. J lost 0 bases, V lost 4 bases, and 5 bases had no gene match. CDR1 is SEHNR and CDR2 is FQNEAQ in the germline V gene (reference sequence). The CDR3 has 16 amino acids. This CDR3 is CASSSTTSGSYNEQFF. In nucleotides, the CDR3 is TGTGCCAGCAGCTCTACCACTAGCGGCTCCTACAATGAGCAGTTCTTC.

The gene calls are TRBV7-3 and TRBJ1-6, with D possibly being TRBD1 (5 bases). The germline gives CDR1 SGHTA, CDR2 FQGTGA. V lost 3 bases and J 7 bases, leaving 10 bases between the germline ends. The length of the CDR3 is 14 residues. The CDR3 loop is CASSFQGQNSPLHF. DNA of the CDR3: TGTGCCAGCAGCTTTCAGGGCCAGAATTCACCCCTCCACTTT.

V usage is TRBV28 and J usage is TRBJ2-1; D unresolved. The CDR3 is 12 residues long. Germline V gene sequence: CDR1 MDHEN, CDR2 SYDVKM. V was trimmed by 5 bases and J by 5 bases, leaving 7 bases between them. The CDR3 nucleotides are TGTGCCAGCAGTCGCCGGGACAATGAGCAGTTCTTC. Translated: CASSRRDNEQFF. Supplemented by reference TRBV28 and TRBJ2-1, the full variable domain reads DVKVTQSSRYLVKRTGEKVFLECVQDMDHENMFWYRQDPGLGLRLIYFSYDVKMKEKGDIPEGYSVSREKKERFSLILESASTNQTSMYLCASSRRDNEQFFGPGTRLTVL.

This chain uses TRBV7-2 with TRBJ2-2; 11 nucleotides agree with TRBD2. The V gene end was trimmed by 5 bases and the J gene end by 8 bases; junction bases not matched to a gene: 10. The germline CDR1 and CDR2 sequences are SGHTA and FQGNSA. The CDR3 spans 16 residues. CDR3 DNA: TGTGCCAGCAGCCCTGGACTAGCGGGCAAAGGGGGGGAGCTGTTTTTT. Protein: CASSPGLAGKGGELFF.

This sequence joins TRBV18 and TRBJ2-5; 8 nucleotides agree with TRBD1. This CDR3 is 15 amino acids long. Germline V gene lookup returns CDR1 KGHSH and CDR2 LQKENI. V shed 4 bases, J shed 4 bases, and the junction held 8 bases outside the gene matches. The DNA of the CDR3 is TGTGCCAGCTCACAAGACAGGGGCGGCGCAGAGACCCAGTACTTC. Translation gives CASSQDRGGAETQYF.

The chain uses TRBV24-1 and TRBJ2-1, with 7 bases that match TRBD1. The CDR3 extends over 16 amino acids. CDR1 and CDR2 from the germline V gene are KGHDR and SFDVKD. V dropped 4 bases and J dropped 0; count of bases not matched to a gene: 5. The CDR3 nucleotides read TGTGCCACCAGTGACTCAACAGGGGACTCCTACAATGAGCAGTTCTTC. Its translation is CATSDSTGDSYNEQFF.

The J gene is TRBJ1-3, the V gene TRBV4-3, with 7 bases matching TRBD1. The junction had 10 bases not matched to a gene; V was cut back by 4 bases and J by 7 bases. The CDR3 extends over 15 amino acids. The germline gives CDR1 LGHNA, CDR2 YSLEER. For the CDR3, the DNA is TGCGCCAGCAGCCTCGGGACAGCTGGACAGAACACCATATATTTT. Its translation is CASSLGTAGQNTIYF.